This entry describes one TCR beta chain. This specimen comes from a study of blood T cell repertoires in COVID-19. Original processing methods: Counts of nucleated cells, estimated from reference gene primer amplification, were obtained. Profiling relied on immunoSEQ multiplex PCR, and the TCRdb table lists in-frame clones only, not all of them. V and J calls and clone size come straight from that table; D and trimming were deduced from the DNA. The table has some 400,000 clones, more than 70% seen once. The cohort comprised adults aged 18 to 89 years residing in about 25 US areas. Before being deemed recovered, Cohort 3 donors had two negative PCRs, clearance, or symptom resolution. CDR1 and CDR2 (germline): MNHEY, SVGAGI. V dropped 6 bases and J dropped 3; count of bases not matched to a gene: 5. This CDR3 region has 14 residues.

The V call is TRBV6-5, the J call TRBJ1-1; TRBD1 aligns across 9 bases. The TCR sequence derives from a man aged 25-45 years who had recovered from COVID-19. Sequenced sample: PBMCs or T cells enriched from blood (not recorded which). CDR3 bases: TGTGCCAGCAGGGCCGGACAGGGGCACACTGAAGCTTTCTTT. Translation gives CASRAGQGHTEAFF.